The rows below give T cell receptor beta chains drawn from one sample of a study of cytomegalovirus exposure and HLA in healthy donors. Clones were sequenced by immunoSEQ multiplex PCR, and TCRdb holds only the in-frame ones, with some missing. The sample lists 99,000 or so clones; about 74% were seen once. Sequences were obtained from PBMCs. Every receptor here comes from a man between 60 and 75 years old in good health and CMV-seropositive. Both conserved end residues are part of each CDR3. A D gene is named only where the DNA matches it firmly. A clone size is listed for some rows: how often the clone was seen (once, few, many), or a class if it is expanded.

CDR3 DNA: TGTGCCAGCAGCAAGACAGGGGGGTTGGACACCGGGGAGCTGTTTTTT
CDR3 protein: CASSKTGGLDTGELFF
D gene: TRBD1
V gene: TRBV5-8
clone size: few
J gene: TRBJ2-2

CDR3 DNA: TGCGCCAGCAGTCAATGGCCCCAGTGGACCGGGGAGCTGTTTTTT
CDR3 protein: CASSQWPQWTGELFF
D gene: -
V gene: TRBV23-1
clone size: -
J gene: TRBJ2-2

CDR3 DNA: TGTGCCAGCAGCCCAGGGGTGGCTGGCTACACCTTC
CDR3 protein: CASSPGVAGYTF
D gene: -
V gene: TRBV6-1
clone size: -
J gene: TRBJ1-2

CDR3 DNA: TGTGCCATCAGTCCGGGACTAGCGGGGGACTACGAGCAGTACTTC
CDR3 protein: CAISPGLAGDYEQYF
D gene: TRBD2
V gene: TRBV10-3
clone size: -
J gene: TRBJ2-7

CDR3 DNA: TGTGCCACCAGCAGAGACGCGGCCGATCGGGCTTTCTTT
CDR3 protein: CATSRDAADRAFF
D gene: -
V gene: TRBV15
clone size: -
J gene: TRBJ1-1

CDR3 DNA: TGTGCCAGCAGTCCGTACAATGAGCAGTTCTTC
CDR3 protein: CASSPYNEQFF
D gene: -
V gene: TRBV6-5
clone size: few
J gene: TRBJ2-1

CDR3 DNA: TGTGCCAGCTCCAGTAACAGAAATACGCAGTATTTT
CDR3 protein: CASSSNRNTQYF
D gene: -
V gene: TRBV9
clone size: -
J gene: TRBJ2-3

CDR3 DNA: TGTGCCAGCCCGGCAGGGGGCACTGAGCAGTTCTTC
CDR3 protein: CASPAGGTEQFF
D gene: TRBD1
V gene: TRBV2
clone size: -
J gene: TRBJ2-1

CDR3 DNA: TGTGCCAGCAGGACAGACATGAACACTGAAGCTTTCTTT
CDR3 protein: CASRTDMNTEAFF
D gene: -
V gene: TRBV6-5
clone size: -
J gene: TRBJ1-1

CDR3 DNA: TGTGCCACCCGGACAGGACTCGTATTTTCCGATGAGCAGTTCTTC
CDR3 protein: CATRTGLVFSDEQFF
D gene: TRBD1
V gene: TRBV28
clone size: -
J gene: TRBJ2-1

CDR3 DNA: TGTGCCAGCAGCCTGGCTCCGGGAGCACAAGAGACCCAGTACTTC
CDR3 protein: CASSLAPGAQETQYF
D gene: -
V gene: TRBV5-4
clone size: -
J gene: TRBJ2-5

CDR3 DNA: TGCGCCAGCGTCAGAACGGGAGGGAGCACAGATACGCAGTATTTT
CDR3 protein: CASVRTGGSTDTQYF
D gene: TRBD2
V gene: TRBV5-1
clone size: -
J gene: TRBJ2-3

CDR3 DNA: TGTGCCAGCAGCGTAGAAGCGGGGGGGAACACCGGGGAGCTGTTTTTT
CDR3 protein: CASSVEAGGNTGELFF
D gene: TRBD2
V gene: TRBV9
clone size: -
J gene: TRBJ2-2

CDR3 DNA: TGCAGCGTTGTCGTGGGTAGCGAGACCCAGTACTTC
CDR3 protein: CSVVVGSETQYF
D gene: -
V gene: TRBV29-1
clone size: -
J gene: TRBJ2-5

CDR3 DNA: TGCAGCGTGGGTGGGGTGACAGGGGTAGTCACTGAAGCTTTCTTT
CDR3 protein: CSVGGVTGVVTEAFF
D gene: TRBD1
V gene: TRBV29-1
clone size: -
J gene: TRBJ1-1

CDR3 DNA: TGTGCCAGCAGATATTTGACAGGGGCAGATACGCAGTATTTT
CDR3 protein: CASRYLTGADTQYF
D gene: TRBD1
V gene: TRBV2
clone size: -
J gene: TRBJ2-3

CDR3 DNA: TGTGCCAGCAGCGTAGCTACGGCAGTACCGGGACTTTACAATGAGCAGTTCTTC
CDR3 protein: CASSVATAVPGLYNEQFF
D gene: -
V gene: TRBV9
clone size: -
J gene: TRBJ2-1

CDR3 DNA: TGTGCCAGCAGTTACTCAGGGAGGGGCTACACCTTC
CDR3 protein: CASSYSGRGYTF
D gene: -
V gene: TRBV6-6
clone size: -
J gene: TRBJ1-2

CDR3 DNA: TGTGCCAGCAGCCTTAGACGGGACAGTCCCTACGAGCAGTACTTC
CDR3 protein: CASSLRRDSPYEQYF
D gene: TRBD1
V gene: TRBV7-6
clone size: -
J gene: TRBJ2-7

CDR3 DNA: TGTGCCAGCAGTGAATATTACAGCTCCTACGAGCAGTACTTC
CDR3 protein: CASSEYYSSYEQYF
D gene: -
V gene: TRBV25-1
clone size: -
J gene: TRBJ2-7

CDR3 DNA: TGTGCCAGTAGTATAACGCATCCTAAGAAAGCGGGGAGCTCCTACGAGCAGTACTTC
CDR3 protein: CASSITHPKKAGSSYEQYF
D gene: TRBD2
V gene: TRBV19
clone size: -
J gene: TRBJ2-7